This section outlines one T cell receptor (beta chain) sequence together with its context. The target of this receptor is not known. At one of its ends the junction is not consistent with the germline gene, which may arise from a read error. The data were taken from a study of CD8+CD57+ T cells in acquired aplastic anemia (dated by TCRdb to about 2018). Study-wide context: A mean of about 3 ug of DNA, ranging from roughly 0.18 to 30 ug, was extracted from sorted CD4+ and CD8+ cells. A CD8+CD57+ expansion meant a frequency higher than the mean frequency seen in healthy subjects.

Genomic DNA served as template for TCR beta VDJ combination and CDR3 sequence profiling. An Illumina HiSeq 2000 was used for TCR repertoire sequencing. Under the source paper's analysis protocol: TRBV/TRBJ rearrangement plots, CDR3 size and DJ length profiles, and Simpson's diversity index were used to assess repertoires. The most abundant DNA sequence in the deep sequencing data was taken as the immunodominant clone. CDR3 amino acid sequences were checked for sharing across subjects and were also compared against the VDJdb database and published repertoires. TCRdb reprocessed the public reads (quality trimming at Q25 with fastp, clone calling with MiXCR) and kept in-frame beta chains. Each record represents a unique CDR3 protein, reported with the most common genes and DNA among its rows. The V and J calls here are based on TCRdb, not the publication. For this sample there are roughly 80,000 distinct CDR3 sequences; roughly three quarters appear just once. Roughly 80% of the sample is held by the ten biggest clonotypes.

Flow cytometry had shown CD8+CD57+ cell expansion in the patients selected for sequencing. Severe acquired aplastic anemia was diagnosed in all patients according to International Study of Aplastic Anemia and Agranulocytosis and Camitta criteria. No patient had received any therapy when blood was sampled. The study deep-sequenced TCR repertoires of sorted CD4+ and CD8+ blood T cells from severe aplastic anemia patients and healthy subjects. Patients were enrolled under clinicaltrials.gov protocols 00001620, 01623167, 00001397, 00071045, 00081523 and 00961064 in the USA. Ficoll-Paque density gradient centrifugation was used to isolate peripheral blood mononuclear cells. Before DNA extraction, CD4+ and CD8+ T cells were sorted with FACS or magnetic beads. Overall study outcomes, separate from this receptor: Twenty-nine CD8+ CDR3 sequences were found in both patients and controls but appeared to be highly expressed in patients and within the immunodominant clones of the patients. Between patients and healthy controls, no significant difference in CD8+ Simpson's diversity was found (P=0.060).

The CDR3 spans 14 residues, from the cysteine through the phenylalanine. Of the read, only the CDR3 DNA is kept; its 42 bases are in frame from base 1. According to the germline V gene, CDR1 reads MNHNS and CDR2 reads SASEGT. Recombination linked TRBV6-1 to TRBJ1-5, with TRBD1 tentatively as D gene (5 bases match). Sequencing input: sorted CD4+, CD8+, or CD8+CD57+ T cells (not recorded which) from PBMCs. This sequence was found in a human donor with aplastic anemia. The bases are TGTGCCAGCAGCGAAGTGGGGGTAGGACAGCCCCAGCATTTT. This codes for CASSEVGVGQPQHF.